The 19 T cell receptor beta chains below were found in one sample sequenced in a study of blood T cells in healthy people across ages. A second PCR, run for about 6 to 12 cycles, used a sample-barcoded 5' primer plus a J-beta primer mix. TCRdb re-analysed the 5' RACE reads in MiXCR, keeping a single row per CDR3 protein. Here the sample spans fewer than 900,000 distinct CDR3 sequences, approximately 35% being singletons. Sample: blood. The receptors were gathered from a man younger than 35 in good health.

This chain joins TRBV4-2 and TRBJ2-5; TRBD1 aligns across 10 bases. The CDR3 totals 15 residues. Trimming took 0 bases from V and 4 from J; bases not matched to a gene: 2. Germline-derived CDR1 and CDR2 are LGHNA and YNFKEQ. CDR3 in DNA: TGTGCCAGCAGCCAAGATCGGACAGGGGGAGAGACCCAGTACTTC. It translates to CASSQDRTGGETQYF.

V usage is TRBV6-1 and J usage is TRBJ1-4; 12 bases align to TRBD1. Germline loops: CDR1 MNHNS, CDR2 SASEGT. CDR3 length: 15 residues. J lost 8 bases, V lost 4 bases, and 5 bases had no gene match. For the CDR3, the DNA is TGTGCCAGCAGTGCTGCCGGGACAGGGGGCGAAAAACTGTTTTTT. It yields the protein CASSAAGTGGEKLFF.

This clonotype was seen ten or more times. The chain has TRBV20-1 and TRBJ2-3; 7 nucleotides align to TRBD2. The CDR3 has 17 amino acids. The V gene's germline CDR1 is DFQATT and CDR2 SNEGSKA (reference sequence). The ends lost 2 bases at V and 3 bases at J; junction bases unmatched: 14. The CDR3 DNA reads as TGCAGTGCTAGATTTGTTGGGAGGGACCAAAAAACAGATACGCAGTATTTT. This codes for CSARFVGRDQKTDTQYF.

This clonotype was seen a handful of times. This chain uses TRBV4-1 with TRBJ2-1; TRBD2 might be the D (5 bases). Germline loops: CDR1 MGHRA, CDR2 YSYEKL. The CDR3 covers 15 residues. V was pared by 3 bases and J by 2 bases, with 11 bases between. CDR3: CASSQEALTYNEQFF. The DNA for the CDR3 is TGCGCCAGCAGCCAGGAGGCCCTAACCTACAATGAGCAGTTCTTC.

This clonotype was recorded at least ten times. The CDR3 region has the DNA TGTGCCAGCAGCAAATTCGGACAGCCTAGCTCCTACGAGCAGTACTTC. Amino acids: CASSKFGQPSSYEQYF. The chain is built from TRBV21-1 and TRBJ2-7; TRBD1, as called in the table, went unchecked against the DNA. TRBV21-1 is reported as a pseudogene. The CDR3 is 16 amino acids.

The rearrangement links TRBV7-8 to TRBJ1-4, with TRBD1 as a possible D gene (6 bases). The CDR3 is 16 amino acids. Germline values: CDR1 SGHVS, CDR2 FQNEAQ. V lost 1 base and J 4 bases, leaving 13 bases between the germline ends. Here the CDR3 reads CASSLVRGQGNEKLFF. The CDR3 DNA reads as TGTGCCAGCAGCTTAGTCCGGGGGCAGGGTAATGAAAAACTGTTTTTT.

This clonotype has just a few counts. The DNA of the CDR3 is TGTGCCAGCAGCTCCTTTACAGGTGTAGGTACGCAGTATTTT. Its protein is CASSSFTGVGTQYF. The chain combines TRBV7-9 with TRBJ2-3; tentative D call: TRBD1 (5 bases). Germline lookup yields CDR1 SEHNR and CDR2 FQNEAQ (reference sequence). CDR3 length equals 14 residues. Trimming pared 4 bases from V and 8 bases from J, leaving 16 bases between. The complete variable domain, with remaining parts taken from reference TRBV7-9 and TRBJ2-3, reads DTGVSQNPRHKITKRGQNVTFRCDPISEHNRLYWYRQTLGQGPEFLTYFQNEAQLEKSRLLSDRFSAERPKGSFSTLEIQRTEQGDSAMYLCASSSFTGVGTQYFGPGTRLTVL.

This clonotype was found a few times. The chain is built from TRBV4-3 and TRBJ2-5; D possibly corresponds to TRBD1 (6 bases). CDR1 is LGHNA and CDR2 is YSLEER in the germline V gene. Deletions cut 5 bases from V and 5 bases from J, with 18 bases between. The CDR3 is 15 residues long. CDR3 region: CASSSSTGMGETQYF. The CDR3, as DNA: TGCGCCAGCAGCTCCAGTACAGGGATGGGGGAGACCCAGTACTTC.

This clonotype came up once. The rearrangement joins TRBV28 to TRBJ2-2; maybe TRBD1 (6 bases). This CDR3 has 14 amino acids. CDR1 MDHEN and CDR2 SYDVKM come from the germline V gene. Trimming stripped 6 bases from V and 8 bases from J, with 16 bases between. The CDR3, as DNA: TGTGCCAGCAGCTCAGGGACAATAGGTGGGGAGCTGTTTTTT. Amino acid sequence: CASSSGTIGGELFF.

This CDR3 reads CASSYSGAEKLFF. CDR3 in DNA: TGTGCCAGCAGTTACTCAGGGGCCGAAAAACTGTTTTTT. The chain has TRBV6-5 and TRBJ1-4; a possible D gene is TRBD1 (5 bases). Germline values: CDR1 MNHEY, CDR2 SVGAGI. V was cut by 0 bases and J by 8 bases, with 7 bases left in between. The CDR3 is 13 residues long.

V gene TRBV25-1 combines with J gene TRBJ2-5; D call uncertain. The V and J ends lost 3 bases and 2 bases respectively, with 13 bases between them. CDR1 and CDR2 (germline): MGHDK, SYGVNS. The CDR3 runs to 15 residues. DNA of the CDR3: TGTGCCAGCAGTGATGCATTAGGCAGTCAAGAGACCCAGTACTTC. It specifies CASSDALGSQETQYF.

This clonotype was detected only a few times. The chain uses TRBV27 and TRBJ2-1, with D tentatively TRBD1 or TRBD2 (6 bases each). CDR1 MNHEY and CDR2 SMNVEV come from the germline V gene (reference sequence). V lost 6 bases and J 6 bases, leaving 21 bases between the germline ends. CDR3 length: 16 residues. CDR3: CASRHLRGAQGNEQFF. The DNA for the CDR3 is TGTGCCAGCAGACATTTGAGGGGGGCTCAAGGCAATGAGCAGTTCTTC.

In its sample, this clonotype was seen once. The J gene is TRBJ2-5, the V gene TRBV10-3; D is possibly TRBD2 (7 bases). The J call may not be correct, given that the DNA end is closer to TRBJ2-7. Germline-derived CDR1 and CDR2 are ENHRY and SYGVKD. The CDR3 spans 14 residues. The CDR3 bases are TGTGCCATCGGTAGGGGAGGGGGTATGTACGAGCAGTACTTC. Encoded protein: CAIGRGGGMYEQYF.

This clonotype occurred a few times. The V call is TRBV27, the J call TRBJ2-7, with D perhaps TRBD2 (6 bases). The CDR3 runs to 14 residues. Germline loops: CDR1 MNHEY, CDR2 SMNVEV (reference sequence). The V end lost 5 bases, the J end lost 4 bases, and 15 bases lay between the germline ends. The CDR3 nucleotides read TGTGCCAGCAGTCCAAGGGACGGGGGTTACGAGCAGTACTTC. Translating it yields CASSPRDGGYEQYF.

The chain combines TRBV3-1 with TRBJ1-2; D is ambiguous. CDR3 length: 15 residues. V dropped 4 bases and J dropped 2 bases, with 14 bases sitting between them. Per the germline V gene, CDR1 is LGHDT and CDR2 is YNNKEL (reference sequence). The CDR3 sequence: CASSPQAGPNYGYTF. CDR3 in DNA: TGTGCCAGCAGCCCCCAGGCAGGACCGAACTATGGCTACACCTTC.

This clonotype was seen more than once but under ten times. The chain uses TRBV7-2 and TRBJ2-1; no firm D call. The germline V gene has CDR1 SGHTA and CDR2 FQGNSA. Deletions cut 4 bases from V and 7 bases from J, with 8 bases between. The CDR3 has 12 amino acids. CDR3 protein: CASSSYYNEQFF. CDR3 DNA: TGTGCCAGCAGCTCGTACTATAATGAGCAGTTCTTC.

This clonotype was seen a few times. The V call is TRBV6-6, the J call TRBJ1-6; TRBD1 is a possible D gene (5 bases). CDR1 and CDR2 from the germline V gene are MNHNY and SVGAGI (reference sequence). Trimming pared 6 bases from V and 5 bases from J, leaving 11 bases between. There are 14 residues in the CDR3. The CDR3 protein is CASRSGGDNSPLHF. CDR3 nucleotides: TGTGCCAGCAGGAGCGGGGGGGATAATTCACCCCTCCACTTT.

V gene TRBV12-3 or TRBV12-4 combines with J gene TRBJ1-4; no clear D gene. Trimming removed 1 base at V and 6 bases at J, with 6 bases between. This CDR3 contains 13 residues. DNA for the CDR3: TGTGCCAGCAGTTTAGGGGATGATGAAAAACTGTTTTTT. Protein product: CASSLGDDEKLFF.

The chain uses TRBV6-6 and TRBJ2-5; tentatively, D is TRBD1 or TRBD2 (5 bases each). CDR1 and CDR2 (germline): MNHNY, SVGAGI (reference sequence). This CDR3 has 15 amino acids. The V end was cut by 6 bases, the J end by 11 bases, with 25 bases between. CDR3 residues: CASSPEGGEDNEQYF. The CDR3 coding sequence is TGTGCCAGCAGCCCAGAGGGTGGCGAGGACAATGAGCAGTACTTC.